Each of the 18 T cell receptor beta chains below was sequenced from the same sample in a study of Graves' ophthalmopathy and Graves' hyperthyroidism. Amplification of TCR beta CDR3 regions used RNA transcripts. Second-round multiplex PCR came after first-round RT-PCR with HTBI primers. One entry per CDR3 protein results from TCRdb running MiXCR on the multiplex PCR reads. The sample has around 660,000 distinct CDR3 sequences; more than 40% are singletons. The sample taken for sequencing was peripheral blood. The source of these receptors is an adult man with Graves' ophthalmopathy.

Ten or more counts support this clonotype. The genes are TRBV2 and TRBJ2-5; TRBD2 agrees at 7 bases. This CDR3 is built from 16 residues. The J segment lost 0 bases and the V segment lost 4 bases, leaving 8 bases of the junction unmatched. CDR1 is SNHLY and CDR2 is FYNNEI in the germline V gene. Written as DNA, the CDR3 is TGTGCCAGCAGTGGGCAGCGGGGTGCGTACCAAGAGACCCAGTACTTC. This translates into CASSGQRGAYQETQYF.

With respect to this clonotype: A much larger clone differs by one base, so this may be a read error. V usage is TRBV7-9 and J usage is TRBJ1-4; maybe TRBD1 (5 bases). The CDR3 covers 14 residues. Germline loops: CDR1 SEHNR, CDR2 FQNEAQ (reference sequence). Trimming left V 5 bases short and J 5 bases short, with 12 bases between. DNA of the CDR3: TGTGCCAGCAGCCCTATGGGGGAGAATGAAAAACTGTTTTTT. It encodes CASSPMGENEKLFF.

The chain combines TRBV29-1 with TRBJ2-6, with 7 bases lining up with TRBD2. Trimming cost V 1 base and J 2 bases; bases outside gene matches: 8. Per the germline V gene, CDR1 is SQVTM and CDR2 is ANQGSEA. The CDR3 extends over 17 amino acids. The CDR3 region has the DNA TGCAGCGTTGAAGCCCAGGGAGGGACTGCTGGGGCCAACGTCCTGACTTTC. Its translation is CSVEAQGGTAGANVLTF.

This clonotype has more than one count but fewer than ten. The chain employs TRBV9 and TRBJ1-3; 8 positions match TRBD1. Germline values: CDR1 SGDLS, CDR2 YYNGEE. After removal of 6 bases from V and 3 bases from J, the junction contained 5 bases not matched to a gene. This CDR3 comprises 14 residues. CDR3 nucleotides: TGTGCCAGCAAACTGACAGGGGATGGAAACACCATATATTTT. Amino acids: CASKLTGDGNTIYF.

This clonotype was picked up many times. The rearrangement links TRBV19 to TRBJ2-7; D gene ambiguous. This CDR3 comprises 11 residues. V gave up 6 bases and J gave up 10 bases, with 13 bases separating them. Germline CDR1 is LNHDA and CDR2 is SQIVND (reference sequence). CDR3 residues: CASSSGHSQYF. CDR3 sequence (DNA): TGTGCCAGTAGCTCGGGCCACTCCCAGTACTTC. Based on the CDR3 plus reference TRBV19 and TRBJ2-7, the full variable domain is DGGITQSPKYLFRKEGQNVTLSCEQNLNHDAMYWYRQDPGQGLRLIYYSQIVNDFQKGDIAEGYSVSREKKESFPLTVTSAQKNPTAFYLCASSSGHSQYFGPGTRLTVT.

This clonotype was observed at least ten times. The chain employs TRBV6-2 or TRBV6-3 and TRBJ1-5; D is uncertain. This CDR3 spans 12 amino acids. The germline V and J ends were trimmed by 0 bases and 7 bases, with 4 bases remaining between them. The germline V gene has CDR1 MNHEY and CDR2 SVGEGT. The chain's CDR3 is CASSYSGQPQHF. The CDR3 bases are TGTGCCAGCAGTTACTCCGGCCAGCCCCAGCATTTT.

The V and J genes are TRBV2 and TRBJ2-5; 7 nucleotides agree with TRBD2. The CDR3 contains 14 residues. Trimming took 4 bases from V and 5 from J; bases not matched to a gene: 7. In germline, CDR1 is SNHLY, CDR2 FYNNEI. CDR3 sequence reads: CASSGGRGSETQYF. The CDR3 coding sequence is TGTGCCAGCAGTGGGGGGAGGGGCAGCGAGACCCAGTACTTC.

The rearrangement joins TRBV25-1 to TRBJ1-2; possible D gene TRBD1, 5 bases. The CDR3 is 12 amino acids. Germline V gene data show CDR1 as MGHDK and CDR2 as SYGVNS. The V and J ends lost 4 bases and 8 bases respectively, with 11 bases between them. CDR3 nucleotide sequence: TGTGCCAGCAGTGTAACGGGACGGGGCTACACCTTC. This translates into CASSVTGRGYTF.

This chain joins TRBV11-3 and TRBJ2-5, with 9 bases lining up with TRBD2. Trimming removed 2 bases from V and 1 base from J; junction bases left unmatched: 14. The CDR3 has 19 amino acids. Germline V CDR1 and CDR2: SGHNT, YENEEA. The CDR3 protein is CASSLKAPWKRGVQETQYF. CDR3 bases: TGTGCCAGCAGCTTAAAGGCCCCATGGAAGCGGGGGGTCCAAGAGACCCAGTACTTC.

A few counts support this clonotype. The rearrangement joins TRBV9 to TRBJ1-1, with D unresolved. Trimming took off 0 bases at V and 0 bases at J, with 9 bases between the two ends. This CDR3 region has 15 residues. CDR1 is SGDLS and CDR2 is YYNGEE in the germline V gene. CDR3 sequence: CASSVEAVLNTEAFF. CDR3 nucleotide sequence: TGTGCCAGCAGCGTAGAAGCGGTTTTGAACACTGAAGCTTTCTTT.

This clonotype was counted ten times or more. The rearrangement links TRBV24-1 to TRBJ2-5, with D perhaps TRBD2 (5 bases). CDR1 KGHDR and CDR2 SFDVKD come from the germline V gene. Trimming pared 5 bases from V and 4 bases from J, leaving 13 bases between. The CDR3 has 14 amino acids. The CDR3 spells CATSGDYRGETQYF. The DNA of the CDR3 is TGTGCCACCAGTGGAGACTATCGAGGAGAGACCCAGTACTTC.

The rearrangement links TRBV10-3 to TRBJ1-1; 10 positions agree with TRBD1. This CDR3 comprises 13 residues. V shed 10 bases, J shed 6 bases, and the junction held 8 bases outside the gene matches. Germline values: CDR1 ENHRY, CDR2 SYGVKD. The DNA for the CDR3 is TGTGCCACCAAGGACAGGGGGTCGCCTGAAGCTTTCTTT. It is translated as CATKDRGSPEAFF.

This clonotype has more than one count but fewer than ten. The chain is built from TRBV7-9 and TRBJ1-2; 8 nucleotides match TRBD1. Trimming took 3 bases from V and 5 from J; bases not matched to a gene: 14. The CDR3 contains 17 residues. CDR1 is SEHNR, CDR2 FQNEAQ, per germline (reference sequence). The CDR3 reads CASSFRDRRLSRYGYTF. The CDR3 DNA follows: TGTGCCAGCAGCTTCCGGGACAGGAGGTTGAGTAGGTATGGCTACACCTTC.

As for this clonotype: A read error may produce the germline difference seen at one junction end. The chain has TRBV12-3 or TRBV12-4 and TRBJ1-1, with D possibly matching TRBD1 (5 bases). The length of the CDR3 is 12 residues. The CDR3 region has the DNA TGTGCCAGCAGCTTAGGTACGGGGGGGGCTTTCTTT. Translation gives CASSLGTGGAFF.

The chain carries TRBV7-2 and TRBJ1-1, with TRBD1 matching 9 bases. The CDR3 runs to 18 residues. The J segment lost 5 bases and the V segment lost 5 bases, leaving 18 bases of the junction unmatched. Germline CDR1 is SGHTA and CDR2 is FQGNSA. In DNA form, the CDR3 reads TGTGCCAGCAGCCCCCCCAAATATCTAGACAGGGGGGCGACTGAAGCTTTCTTT. As protein: CASSPPKYLDRGATEAFF.

The chain employs TRBV15 and TRBJ2-7; 10 bases map to TRBD2. Germline lookup yields CDR1 LNHNV and CDR2 YYDKDF (reference sequence). The ends lost 3 bases at V and 2 bases at J; junction bases unmatched: 4. The CDR3 extends over 15 amino acids. Written as DNA, the CDR3 is TGTGCCACCAGCAGCTTCCTAGCGGGAGCCTACGAGCAGTACTTC. Protein sequence: CATSSFLAGAYEQYF.

This clonotype was counted at least ten times. J is TRBJ1-2 and V is TRBV5-6; tentatively, D is TRBD1 (5 bases). The germline V gene encodes CDR1 SGHDT and CDR2 YYEEEE. The CDR3 runs 14 residues. Between the trimmed V and J ends, which lost 0 bases and 5 bases, there was a span of 11 bases. CDR3: CASSLGQKLYGYTF. CDR3 sequence (DNA): TGTGCCAGCAGCTTGGGACAGAAACTTTATGGCTACACCTTC.

This clonotype was picked up a small number of times. The rearrangement uses TRBV6-1 and TRBJ2-7; 11 bases are a match to TRBD2. The junction had 4 bases not matched to a gene; V was cut back by 6 bases and J by 6 bases. CDR3 length: 13 residues. Germline V lookup: CDR1 MNHNS, CDR2 SASEGT. This CDR3 reads CASRPTSGSEQYF. Here the CDR3 DNA reads TGTGCCAGCAGACCTACTAGCGGGAGCGAGCAGTACTTC.